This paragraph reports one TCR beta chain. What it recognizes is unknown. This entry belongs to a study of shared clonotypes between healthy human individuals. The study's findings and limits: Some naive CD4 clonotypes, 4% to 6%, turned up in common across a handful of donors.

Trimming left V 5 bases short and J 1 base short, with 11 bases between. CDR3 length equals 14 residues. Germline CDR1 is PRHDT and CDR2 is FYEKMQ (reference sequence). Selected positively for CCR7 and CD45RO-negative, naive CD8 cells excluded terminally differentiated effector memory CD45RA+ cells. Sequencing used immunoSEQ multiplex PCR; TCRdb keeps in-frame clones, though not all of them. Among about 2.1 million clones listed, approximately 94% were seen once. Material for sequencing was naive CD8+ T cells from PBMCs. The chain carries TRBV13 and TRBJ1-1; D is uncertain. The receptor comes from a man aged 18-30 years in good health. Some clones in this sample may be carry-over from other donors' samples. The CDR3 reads CASSGRLGNTEAFF. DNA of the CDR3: TGTGCCAGCAGCGGGCGATTGGGGAACACTGAAGCTTTCTTT.